The source of this TCR beta chain is a study of T cells after yellow fever vaccination. TCRdb called the 5' RACE reads again in MiXCR, with one record for every CDR3 protein. The sample holds about 320,000 distinct CDR3 sequences, 3.5% to 4.5% seen once. Unmatched junction bases numbered 8, after V lost 2 bases and J lost 3 bases. Germline values: CDR1 MNHNY, CDR2 SVGAGI (reference sequence). The CDR3 is 17 residues long. The chain carries TRBV6-6 and TRBJ2-2; 8 positions match TRBD1. This material consisted of PBMCs, taken 15 days after the yellow fever booster vaccination. This TCR derives from a man younger than 35 who received the YFV17D yellow fever vaccine. For the CDR3, the DNA is TGTGCCAGCAGTTACGGTATAGGACAGGGAGACACCGGGGAGCTGTTTTTT. Its protein product is CASSYGIGQGDTGELFF.